The rows below give T cell receptor beta chains drawn from one sample of a study of Tregs in tolerant kidney transplant recipients. Sequenced by immunoSEQ multiplex PCR; TCRdb stores in-frame clones only, minus some. The sample gives some 47,000 clones, about 92% of which show up once; around 15% is in the top ten. This material consisted of CD8+ T cells from blood (PBMCs), taken 12 months after the transplant. The receptors were gathered from a human patient who received a combined kidney and bone marrow transplant. Some T cells may be transferred from the graft donor. Both conserved end residues are part of each CDR3. The D gene is left open where the match is weak. Part of the rows lack a size; the others show once, few, many or a class for expanded clones.

clone_size: NA; v_call: TRBV14; j_call: TRBJ2-1; d_call: NA; cdr3_aa: CASSQYSEQFF; cdr3_nt: TGTGCCAGCAGCCAATATAGTGAGCAGTTCTTC
clone_size: NA; v_call: TRBV5-5; j_call: TRBJ2-1; d_call: TRBD1; cdr3_aa: CASSLGGTGNYNEQFF; cdr3_nt: TGTGCCAGCAGCTTGGGCGGGACAGGAAATTACAATGAGCAGTTCTTC
clone_size: NA; v_call: TRBV6-5; j_call: TRBJ2-1; d_call: TRBD1; cdr3_aa: CASSLDRGGDNEQFF; cdr3_nt: TGTGCCAGCAGCTTGGACAGGGGAGGGGACAATGAGCAGTTCTTC
clone_size: once; v_call: TRBV6-5; j_call: TRBJ2-7; d_call: NA; cdr3_aa: CASSYSEETAYEQYF; cdr3_nt: TGTGCCAGCAGTTACTCGGAGGAAACCGCCTACGAGCAGTACTTC
clone_size: NA; v_call: TRBV13; j_call: TRBJ1-3; d_call: TRBD1; cdr3_aa: CASSSGQEGNTIYF; cdr3_nt: TGTGCCAGCAGCTCGGGACAGGAGGGAAACACCATATATTTT
clone_size: NA; v_call: TRBV4-2; j_call: TRBJ2-2; d_call: NA; cdr3_aa: CASSPGRTGELFF; cdr3_nt: TGTGCCAGCAGCCCGGGGAGAACCGGGGAGCTGTTTTTT
clone_size: NA; v_call: TRBV19; j_call: TRBJ2-7; d_call: TRBD1; cdr3_aa: CASSNFGTGVLDEQYF; cdr3_nt: TGTGCCAGTAGTAATTTTGGGACAGGGGTTCTGGACGAGCAGTACTTC
clone_size: NA; v_call: TRBV4-2; j_call: TRBJ1-2; d_call: NA; cdr3_aa: CASSQDQRGHYGYTF; cdr3_nt: TGTGCCAGCAGCCAAGATCAGCGGGGACACTATGGCTACACCTTC
clone_size: NA; v_call: TRBV6-5; j_call: TRBJ2-3; d_call: TRBD1; cdr3_aa: CASSRGQILDTQYF; cdr3_nt: TGTGCCAGCAGTCGGGGACAGATACTCGATACGCAGTATTTT
clone_size: NA; v_call: TRBV13; j_call: TRBJ2-1; d_call: NA; cdr3_aa: CATLKPSSYNEQFF; cdr3_nt: TGTGCCACCCTAAAACCTAGCTCCTACAATGAGCAGTTCTTC
clone_size: NA; v_call: TRBV6-5; j_call: TRBJ2-7; d_call: TRBD1; cdr3_aa: CASRDRGYEQYF; cdr3_nt: TGTGCCAGCAGGGACAGGGGCTACGAGCAGTACTTC
clone_size: NA; v_call: TRBV19; j_call: TRBJ2-7; d_call: NA; cdr3_aa: CASSVGLDYEQYF; cdr3_nt: TGTGCCAGTAGTGTGGGACTGGATTACGAGCAGTACTTC
clone_size: few; v_call: TRBV5-6; j_call: TRBJ2-7; d_call: TRBD1; cdr3_aa: CASSLQGGSLYEQYF; cdr3_nt: TGTGCCAGCAGCTTACAGGGGGGCTCATTATACGAGCAGTACTTC
clone_size: few; v_call: TRBV5-1; j_call: TRBJ1-4; d_call: TRBD1; cdr3_aa: CASSLAGTANEKLFF; cdr3_nt: TGCGCCAGCAGCTTGGCCGGGACAGCTAATGAAAAACTGTTTTTT
clone_size: once; v_call: TRBV11-2; j_call: TRBJ1-1; d_call: NA; cdr3_aa: CASSSGQMNTEAFF; cdr3_nt: TGTGCCAGCAGCTCGGGACAAATGAACACTGAAGCTTTCTTT
clone_size: NA; v_call: TRBV18; j_call: TRBJ2-7; d_call: NA; cdr3_aa: CAGSPGSTDYEQYF; cdr3_nt: TGTGCCGGCTCACCAGGTTCGACAGACTACGAGCAGTACTTC
clone_size: NA; v_call: TRBV7-3; j_call: TRBJ2-5; d_call: TRBD2; cdr3_aa: CASSLELAGGTETQYF; cdr3_nt: TGTGCCAGCAGCTTAGAGCTAGCGGGGGGCACAGAGACCCAGTACTTC
clone_size: NA; v_call: TRBV5-6; j_call: TRBJ2-5; d_call: TRBD2; cdr3_aa: CASSLNPAGETQYF; cdr3_nt: TGTGCCAGCAGCTTGAATCCAGCGGGGGAGACCCAGTACTTC
clone_size: once; v_call: TRBV29-1; j_call: TRBJ2-7; d_call: TRBD1; cdr3_aa: CSVEDRGAYEQYF; cdr3_nt: TGCAGCGTTGAGGACAGGGGGGCCTACGAGCAGTACTTC
clone_size: NA; v_call: TRBV27; j_call: TRBJ1-5; d_call: TRBD1; cdr3_aa: CASSSEQGPYQPQHF; cdr3_nt: TGTGCCAGCAGTTCGGAACAGGGGCCGTATCAGCCCCAGCATTTT
clone_size: NA; v_call: TRBV9; j_call: TRBJ2-7; d_call: TRBD2; cdr3_aa: CASSVGTSGSYEQYF; cdr3_nt: TGTGCCAGCAGCGTAGGGACTAGCGGAAGTTACGAGCAGTACTTC
clone_size: NA; v_call: TRBV29-1; j_call: TRBJ2-3; d_call: TRBD2; cdr3_aa: CSVVAGDTDTQYF; cdr3_nt: TGCAGCGTTGTAGCGGGAGATACAGATACGCAGTATTTT
clone_size: NA; v_call: TRBV5-6; j_call: TRBJ1-1; d_call: NA; cdr3_aa: CASSFWGWAEAFF; cdr3_nt: TGTGCCAGCAGCTTCTGGGGCTGGGCTGAAGCTTTCTTT
clone_size: NA; v_call: TRBV5-6; j_call: TRBJ1-3; d_call: NA; cdr3_aa: CASSLGASSGNTIYF; cdr3_nt: TGTGCCAGCAGCTTGGGGGCAAGCTCTGGAAACACCATATATTTT
clone_size: NA; v_call: TRBV9; j_call: TRBJ2-1; d_call: NA; cdr3_aa: CASSNPVQSSYNEQFF; cdr3_nt: TGTGCCAGCAGCAACCCCGTACAGAGCTCCTACAATGAGCAGTTCTTC
clone_size: NA; v_call: TRBV9; j_call: TRBJ2-2; d_call: TRBD2; cdr3_aa: CASSDPPRAGGLTGELFF; cdr3_nt: TGTGCCAGCAGCGACCCCCCTAGGGCGGGGGGTCTTACCGGGGAGCTGTTTTTT
clone_size: NA; v_call: TRBV28; j_call: TRBJ1-1; d_call: NA; cdr3_aa: CASSTGPEAFF; cdr3_nt: TGTGCCAGCAGTACAGGCCCTGAAGCTTTCTTT
clone_size: NA; v_call: TRBV4-3; j_call: TRBJ1-5; d_call: NA; cdr3_aa: CASSQDLGEGQPQHF; cdr3_nt: TGCGCCAGCAGCCAAGATCTCGGGGAGGGACAGCCCCAGCATTTT
clone_size: NA; v_call: TRBV5-1; j_call: TRBJ2-2; d_call: NA; cdr3_aa: CASSPGAGELFF; cdr3_nt: TGCGCCAGCAGCCCAGGGGCCGGGGAGCTGTTTTTT
clone_size: NA; v_call: TRBV7-9; j_call: TRBJ2-2; d_call: TRBD2; cdr3_aa: CASSSGLYTGELFF; cdr3_nt: TGTGCCAGCAGCTCGGGACTATACACCGGGGAGCTGTTTTTT
clone_size: NA; v_call: TRBV4-1; j_call: TRBJ2-4; d_call: NA; cdr3_aa: CASSPSLGTPNLF; cdr3_nt: TGCGCCAGCAGCCCCTCTTTGGGGACTCCCAACCTCTTC
clone_size: NA; v_call: TRBV14; j_call: TRBJ2-7; d_call: TRBD2; cdr3_aa: CASSQTSGGIYEQYF; cdr3_nt: TGTGCCAGCAGCCAAACTAGCGGGGGTATCTACGAGCAGTACTTC
clone_size: NA; v_call: TRBV4-3; j_call: TRBJ2-2; d_call: NA; cdr3_aa: CASSNLEFTGELFF; cdr3_nt: TGCGCCAGCAGCAATCTAGAGTTTACCGGGGAGCTGTTTTTT
clone_size: NA; v_call: TRBV7-6; j_call: TRBJ1-5; d_call: TRBD1; cdr3_aa: CASSLEAGQSNQPQHF; cdr3_nt: TGTGCCAGCAGCTTAGAGGCGGGACAGAGCAATCAGCCCCAGCATTTT
clone_size: NA; v_call: TRBV5-1; j_call: TRBJ2-1; d_call: TRBD2; cdr3_aa: CASRLRGEYNEQFF; cdr3_nt: TGCGCCAGCAGGCTACGGGGGGAGTACAATGAGCAGTTCTTC
clone_size: NA; v_call: TRBV19; j_call: TRBJ2-2; d_call: TRBD1; cdr3_aa: CASRPGQGVGELFF; cdr3_nt: TGTGCCAGTAGACCGGGACAGGGAGTCGGGGAGCTGTTTTTT
clone_size: NA; v_call: TRBV28; j_call: TRBJ2-1; d_call: TRBD1; cdr3_aa: CASSPSLGGRTGGQFF; cdr3_nt: TGTGCCAGCAGTCCCTCCCTCGGGGGCCGTACAGGGGGGCAGTTCTTC
clone_size: few; v_call: TRBV7-6; j_call: TRBJ1-2; d_call: NA; cdr3_aa: CASSLVPRDSLNYGYTF; cdr3_nt: TGTGCCAGCAGCTTAGTACCAAGAGACAGCCTTAACTATGGCTACACCTTC
clone_size: NA; v_call: TRBV27; j_call: TRBJ2-7; d_call: TRBD1; cdr3_aa: CASSLARGSYEQYF; cdr3_nt: TGTGCCAGCAGTTTGGCCAGGGGGTCCTACGAGCAGTACTTC
clone_size: NA; v_call: TRBV27; j_call: TRBJ1-1; d_call: NA; cdr3_aa: CASSLSSAPNTEAFF; cdr3_nt: TGTGCCAGCAGTTTATCGAGCGCACCAAACACTGAAGCTTTCTTT
clone_size: NA; v_call: TRBV4-1; j_call: TRBJ2-6; d_call: NA; cdr3_aa: CASSYHLSSGANVLTF; cdr3_nt: TGCGCCAGCAGCTACCATTTGAGCTCTGGGGCCAACGTCCTGACTTTC
clone_size: NA; v_call: TRBV27; j_call: TRBJ2-7; d_call: NA; cdr3_aa: CASSVEGGRSYEQYF; cdr3_nt: TGTGCCAGCAGTGTAGAAGGAGGGCGCTCCTACGAGCAGTACTTC
clone_size: once; v_call: TRBV7-6; j_call: TRBJ1-1; d_call: NA; cdr3_aa: CASTRGGADTEAFF; cdr3_nt: TGTGCCAGTACGCGGGGGGGCGCCGACACTGAAGCTTTCTTT
clone_size: NA; v_call: TRBV19; j_call: TRBJ2-2; d_call: NA; cdr3_aa: CASINFDTGELFF; cdr3_nt: TGTGCCAGTATCAACTTCGACACCGGGGAGCTGTTTTTT
clone_size: NA; v_call: TRBV4-2; j_call: TRBJ1-1; d_call: TRBD1; cdr3_aa: CASSLNRGGTEAFF; cdr3_nt: TGTGCCAGCAGCCTTAACAGGGGAGGCACTGAAGCTTTCTTT
clone_size: NA; v_call: TRBV11-2; j_call: TRBJ1-6; d_call: NA; cdr3_aa: CASSSPSGVNSPLHF; cdr3_nt: TGTGCCAGCAGCTCCCCAAGCGGGGTAAATTCCCCCCTCCACTTT
clone_size: NA; v_call: TRBV10-2; j_call: TRBJ2-3; d_call: TRBD1; cdr3_aa: CASSVPRQGARTDTQYF; cdr3_nt: TGCGCCAGCAGCGTACCAAGACAGGGGGCGCGTACAGATACGCAGTATTTT
clone_size: NA; v_call: TRBV27; j_call: TRBJ1-4; d_call: NA; cdr3_aa: CATPAWGPEKLFF; cdr3_nt: TGTGCCACCCCCGCTTGGGGGCCGGAAAAACTGTTTTTT
clone_size: NA; v_call: TRBV28; j_call: TRBJ2-3; d_call: NA; cdr3_aa: CASSLIETGEKADTQYF; cdr3_nt: TGTGCCAGCAGTTTAATCGAAACGGGGGAGAAGGCGGATACGCAGTATTTT
clone_size: NA; v_call: TRBV28; j_call: TRBJ2-1; d_call: NA; cdr3_aa: CASSSSSNEQFF; cdr3_nt: TGTGCCAGCAGTTCCTCTTCCAATGAGCAGTTCTTC